The clone carrying this T cell receptor beta chain came up a few times. Its matching antigen is unknown. TCRdb re-analysed the reads in MiXCR, keeping a single row per CDR3 protein. The table lists roughly 500,000 distinct CDR3 sequences, 30% to 40% of them singletons. This record comes from a study of T cell repertoires in cytomegalovirus infection. Study-level information: CMV epitopes in the study were HLA-C-restricted (recently identified) and HLA-B-restricted (well studied).

This CDR3 contains 18 residues. The ends lost 1 base at V and 2 bases at J; junction bases unmatched: 10. From germline, CDR1 is SGHTA and CDR2 FQGNSA. This TCR came from a human donor in good health (CMV status not recorded). Some clones in this sample may be carry-over from other donors' samples. Source: cultured PBMCs, taken from culture after CMV antigen stimulation. The chain employs TRBV7-2 and TRBJ2-3, with 9 bases lining up with TRBD2. The CDR3 region is CASSLGGLAGKATDTQYF. CDR3 nucleotide sequence: TGTGCCAGCAGCTTAGGCGGGCTAGCGGGGAAGGCCACAGATACGCAGTATTTT.